These 12 T cell receptor beta chains share one sample of origin, sequenced in a study of blood T cells in healthy people across ages. With a J-beta primer mix and a sample-barcoded 5' primer, a second PCR ran roughly 6 to 11 cycles. TCRdb independently ran MiXCR on the 5' RACE reads; one entry per CDR3 protein. The sample holds around 1,000,000 distinct CDR3 sequences, less than 25% seen once. The same data also contributed to another study, on T cells of mothers and their children.

The sequencing input was blood. These receptors originate from a girl aged 2 to 10 in good health.

The rearrangement joins TRBV9 to TRBJ2-3; D is ambiguous. CDR1 is SGDLS, CDR2 YYNGEE, per germline. Trimming shortened V by 0 bases and J by 7 bases, and 12 bases separated the two germline ends. The CDR3 is made up of 14 amino acids. CDR3 nucleotides: TGTGCCAGCAGCGTAGACCGCCGGCGGAATACGCAGTATTTT. As protein: CASSVDRRRNTQYF.

The chain is built from TRBV6-5 and TRBJ1-2, with D possibly TRBD1 on 5 matching bases. This CDR3 comprises 12 residues. Germline loops: CDR1 MNHEY, CDR2 SVGAGI. Trimming took 2 bases from V and 8 from J, leaving 9 bases between them. DNA for the CDR3: TGTGCCAGCAGTTACGCAGGGACGGGCTACACCTTC. As protein: CASSYAGTGYTF.

J is TRBJ2-3 and V is TRBV7-9; 7 nucleotides agree with TRBD2. The CDR3 contains 14 residues. V was pared by 3 bases and J by 3 bases, with 3 bases of the junction left unmatched. Per germline, CDR1 SEHNR and CDR2 FQNEAQ (reference sequence). The chain's CDR3 is CASSLGTTTDTQYF. CDR3 DNA: TGTGCCAGCAGCTTGGGGACTACGACAGATACGCAGTATTTT.

The chain links TRBV12-3 or TRBV12-4 to TRBJ1-3; the D gene is possibly TRBD1 (6 bases). The V and J ends lost 4 bases and 1 base respectively, with 14 bases between them. CDR3 size: 16 residues. Here the CDR3 DNA reads TGTGCCAGCAGTTCCGCCGGGGGCTTGTCTGGAAACACCATATATTTT. Protein sequence: CASSSAGGLSGNTIYF.

The chain couples TRBV20-1 to TRBJ2-3, with 7 positions matching TRBD1. Germline V CDR1 and CDR2: DFQATT, SNEGSKA (reference sequence). With 4 bases clipped from V and 0 bases from J, the junction kept 7 bases outside the gene matches. CDR3 length: 15 residues. CDR3 DNA: TGCAGTGCTATAATTGGGGACAGCAGCACAGATACGCAGTATTTT. Its protein product is CSAIIGDSSTDTQYF.

V gene TRBV20-1 combines with J gene TRBJ2-5, with 7 positions matching TRBD2. V was pared by 5 bases and J by 2 bases, with 8 bases of the junction left unmatched. In germline, CDR1 is DFQATT, CDR2 SNEGSKA (reference sequence). The CDR3 is 14 amino acids. DNA of the CDR3: TGCAGTGCTCCCCCCACTAGCGAGCAAGAGACCCAGTACTTC. Its protein is CSAPPTSEQETQYF.

This clonotype has only a few counts. The CDR3 sequence is CASSLSGGPGETQYF. CDR3 coding DNA: TGTGCCAGCAGCTTGTCGGGAGGGCCGGGAGAGACCCAGTACTTC. This sequence joins TRBV5-6 and TRBJ2-5; TRBD2 agrees at 8 bases. V was clipped by 1 base and J by 4 bases; unmatched bases: 6. From germline, CDR1 is SGHDT and CDR2 YYEEEE. CDR3 size: 15 residues.

This chain joins TRBV4-1 and TRBJ1-1, with 12 nucleotides matching TRBD1. This CDR3 comprises 21 residues. CDR1 is MGHRA, CDR2 YSYEKL, per germline. V was clipped by 6 bases and J by 0 bases; unmatched bases: 20. CDR3 residues: CASSDYPGQGASYGLNTEAFF. DNA of the CDR3: TGCGCCAGCAGTGACTACCCGGGACAGGGGGCGAGCTATGGCTTGAACACTGAAGCTTTCTTT.

V usage is TRBV2 and J usage is TRBJ2-7; D call uncertain. The CDR3 is 14 amino acids. CDR1 and CDR2 (germline): SNHLY, FYNNEI. Trimming removed 7 bases at V and 6 bases at J, with 19 bases between. CDR3 DNA sequence: TGTGCCAGCATTCCCCAAGGCTCCTGGGGCGAGCAGTACTTC. This codes for CASIPQGSWGEQYF.

A few counts support this clonotype. The V gene is TRBV12-3 or TRBV12-4, the J gene TRBJ2-2; D unclear. The CDR3 is made up of 16 amino acids. V gave up 3 bases and J gave up 1 base, with 12 bases separating them. The CDR3 region is CASSFPWPENTGELFF. In DNA, the CDR3 is TGTGCCAGCAGTTTCCCGTGGCCAGAGAACACCGGGGAGCTGTTTTTT.

This clonotype was observed many times. This chain joins TRBV7-9 and TRBJ1-1; D gene unclear. Germline CDR1 SEHNR, CDR2 FQNEAQ (reference sequence). Trimming took off 8 bases at V and 2 bases at J, with 12 bases between the two ends. The CDR3 contains 13 residues. CDR3 residues: CASSPALNTEAFF. CDR3 bases: TGTGCCAGCTCACCCGCTCTTAACACTGAAGCTTTCTTT.

V usage is TRBV4-1 and J usage is TRBJ1-5, with D perhaps matching TRBD1 (6 bases). Trimming took 0 bases from V and 0 from J, leaving 24 bases between them. The germline gives CDR1 MGHRA, CDR2 YSYEKL. The CDR3 is 21 residues long. The chain's CDR3 is CASSQDHLGGRSIFSNQPQHF. In DNA form, the CDR3 reads TGCGCCAGCAGCCAAGACCATCTCGGGGGGCGGTCGATATTTAGCAATCAGCCCCAGCATTTT.